These 21 T cell receptor beta chains share one sample of origin, sequenced in a study of CD8 T cells in Susac syndrome. Random hexamers served to reverse transcribe roughly 0.45 to 1 ug RNA. TCRdb redid the calling of the immunoSEQ multiplex PCR reads with MiXCR, one entry per CDR3 protein. Of tens of thousands of distinct CDR3 sequences in the sample, 85% to 95% are singletons; the top ten hold about 0.28%. The sample comprised CD4+ T cells from PBMCs. The receptors here all came from a human donor with Susac syndrome.

V and J are TRBV29-1 and TRBJ2-3, with TRBD2 identical over 11 bases. With V trimmed by 0 bases and J by 7 bases, 6 bases remained unmatched. CDR1 is SQVTM, CDR2 ANQGSEA, per germline. CDR3 length equals 15 residues. The CDR3, as DNA: TGCAGCGTTGAAGAACTAGCGGGGGCACAATATACGCAGTATTTT. As protein: CSVEELAGAQYTQYF.

The chain has TRBV29-1 and TRBJ2-7; D possibly matches TRBD1 or TRBD2 (5 bases each). This CDR3 has 11 residues. Trimming shortened V by 4 bases and J by 5 bases, and 9 bases separated the two germline ends. Germline-derived CDR1 and CDR2 are SQVTM and ANQGSEA. CDR3 loop: CSVVGDDEQYF. The CDR3 DNA is TGCAGCGTTGTGGGGGACGACGAGCAGTACTTC.

The V call is TRBV20-1, the J call TRBJ2-5, with D possibly TRBD1 on 5 matching bases. Germline V gene sequence: CDR1 DFQATT, CDR2 SNEGSKA (reference sequence). The CDR3 extends over 15 amino acids. V dropped 0 bases and J dropped 2 bases, with 13 bases sitting between them. As DNA, the CDR3 is TGCAGTGCTAGAGATAATAGGGGATTACAAGAGACCCAGTACTTC. Encoded protein: CSARDNRGLQETQYF.

V usage is TRBV5-4 and J usage is TRBJ1-2, with D possibly matching TRBD1 (5 bases). Germline-derived CDR1 and CDR2 are SGHNT and YYREEE (reference sequence). The CDR3 contains 12 residues. The V and J ends lost 7 bases and 8 bases respectively, with 15 bases between them. DNA of the CDR3: TGTGCCAGCCAGCCGGCAGGGAAGGGCTACACCTTC. Encoded protein: CASQPAGKGYTF.

The chain carries TRBV9 and TRBJ1-1, with D tentatively TRBD1 (5 bases). CDR3 length: 13 residues. Germline V gene lookup returns CDR1 SGDLS and CDR2 YYNGEE. V shed 4 bases and J shed 9 bases, with 16 bases lying between them. The CDR3 coding sequence is TGTGCCAGCAGCCACGTACAGGACCAAAAAGCTTTCTTT. This sequence encodes CASSHVQDQKAFF.

The chain links TRBV6-6 to TRBJ1-5, with TRBD1 matching 10 bases. This CDR3 is built from 15 residues. V lost 2 bases and J lost 5; bases outside the gene matches: 3. CDR1 and CDR2 (germline): MNHNY, SVGAGI (reference sequence). The CDR3 sequence is CASSYEGQGYQPQHF. Written as DNA, the CDR3 is TGTGCCAGCAGTTACGAGGGACAGGGGTATCAGCCCCAGCATTTT.

This chain connects TRBV4-1 to TRBJ2-2; 8 bases map to TRBD1. CDR1 is MGHRA and CDR2 is YSYEKL in the germline V gene. Trimming took 2 bases from V and 6 from J; bases not matched to a gene: 8. This CDR3 contains 16 residues. In DNA form, the CDR3 reads TGCGCCAGCAGCCAACCGGACAGGGCGTACGCCGGGGAGCTGTTTTTT. Protein product: CASSQPDRAYAGELFF.

The chain couples TRBV30 to TRBJ1-1; D gene uncertain. CDR3 size: 13 residues. Germline V gene sequence: CDR1 GTSNPN, CDR2 SVGIG (reference sequence). Trimming removed 2 bases at V and 4 bases at J, with 11 bases between. CDR3 nucleotide sequence: TGTGCCTGGAGTAGAGACTCGGGCACTGAAGCTTTCTTT. This gives the protein CAWSRDSGTEAFF.

The chain has TRBV4-3 and TRBJ2-7; unclear D gene. CDR1 and CDR2 (germline): LGHNA, YSLEER. V lost 1 base and J 2 bases, leaving 12 bases between the germline ends. This CDR3 comprises 15 residues. The DNA of the CDR3 is TGCGCCAGCAGCCAAGGGCAGACGCTCACCTACGAGCAGTACTTC. It is translated as CASSQGQTLTYEQYF.

This clonotype was recorded a few times. The rearrangement joins TRBV5-4 to TRBJ2-7, with TRBD1 matching over 7 bases. Trimming removed 1 base from V and 6 bases from J; junction bases left unmatched: 1. The CDR3 length is 12 residues. Germline CDR1 and CDR2: SGHNT and YYREEE (reference sequence). The CDR3 DNA reads TGTGCCAGCAGCTTGAACAGGGGCGAGCAGTACTTC. Its translation is CASSLNRGEQYF.

The chain is built from TRBV27 and TRBJ2-6; D tentatively reads TRBD1 or TRBD2 (6 bases each). The CDR3 extends over 16 amino acids. Germline V gives CDR1 MNHEY, CDR2 SMNVEV (reference sequence). V dropped 10 bases and J dropped 0 bases, with 16 bases sitting between them. The CDR3: CATTRGVFSGANVLTF. The DNA of the CDR3 is TGTGCCACTACGAGGGGGGTTTTCTCTGGGGCCAACGTCCTGACTTTC.

The sample holds one count of this clonotype. V and J are TRBV15 and TRBJ2-3; the D call may be TRBD1 or TRBD2 (6 bases each). Germline V gene sequence: CDR1 LNHNV, CDR2 YYDKDF (reference sequence). Trimming shortened V by 1 base and J by 1 base, and 9 bases separated the two germline ends. The CDR3 has 15 amino acids. As DNA, the CDR3 is TGTGCCACCAGCAGAGCGGGGGCCGGCACAGATACGCAGTATTTT. Translating gives CATSRAGAGTDTQYF. Using reference TRBV15 and TRBJ2-3 for the parts outside the CDR3, the full variable domain is DAMVIQNPRYQVTQFGKPVTLSCSQTLNHNVMYWYQQKSSQAPKLLFHYYDKDFNNEADTPDNFQSRRPNTSFCFLDIRSPGLGDTAMYLCATSRAGAGTDTQYFGPGTRLTVL.

This clonotype was observed once. The chain uses TRBV3-1 and TRBJ2-1, with 10 bases aligning to TRBD2. The germline CDR1 and CDR2 sequences are LGHDT and YNNKEL (reference sequence). This CDR3 comprises 15 residues. Unmatched junction bases numbered 7, after V lost 8 bases and J lost 3 bases. CDR3 amino acids: CASDPSGGLYNEQFF. The CDR3 DNA sequence: TGTGCCAGCGACCCTAGCGGGGGACTCTACAATGAGCAGTTCTTC.

The rearrangement uses TRBV15 and TRBJ1-6; no definite D call. The length of the CDR3 is 15 residues. V shed 3 bases and J shed 10 bases, with 16 bases lying between them. Per the germline V gene, CDR1 is LNHNV and CDR2 is YYDKDF (reference sequence). The DNA for the CDR3 is TGTGCCACCAGCAGCCAGCAGGTCACCAAGTCACCCCTCCACTTT. Translation gives CATSSQQVTKSPLHF. Based on the CDR3 plus reference TRBV15 and TRBJ1-6, the full variable domain is DAMVIQNPRYQVTQFGKPVTLSCSQTLNHNVMYWYQQKSSQAPKLLFHYYDKDFNNEADTPDNFQSRRPNTSFCFLDIRSPGLGDTAMYLCATSSQQVTKSPLHFGNGTRLTVT.

The chain couples TRBV9 to TRBJ2-5; no clear D. CDR1 is SGDLS and CDR2 is YYNGEE in the germline V gene. CDR3 length: 15 residues. Trimming took off 0 bases at V and 3 bases at J, with 12 bases between the two ends. The CDR3 region is CASSVGVGQKETQYF. The DNA of the CDR3 is TGTGCCAGCAGCGTAGGAGTAGGGCAGAAAGAGACCCAGTACTTC. The full variable domain, in which reference TRBV9 and TRBJ2-5 provide the parts outside the CDR3, is DSGVTQTPKHLITATGQRVTLRCSPRSGDLSVYWYQQSLDQGLQFLIQYYNGEERAKGNILERFSAQQFPDLHSELNLSSLELGDSALYFCASSVGVGQKETQYFGPGTRLLVL.

The chain uses TRBV5-8 and TRBJ1-2; 9 bases match TRBD1. Germline V CDR1 and CDR2: SGHTS, YDEGEE. The V gene end was trimmed by 2 bases and the J gene end by 8 bases; junction bases not matched to a gene: 13. The CDR3 length is 16 residues. This CDR3 reads CASSFFRGQGPEGYTF. For the CDR3, the DNA is TGTGCCAGCAGCTTTTTTCGGGGACAGGGCCCGGAGGGCTACACCTTC. The whole variable domain, remainder taken from reference TRBV5-8 and TRBJ1-2, is EAGVTQSPTHLIKTRGQQATLRCSPISGHTSVYWYQQALGLGLQFLLWYDEGEERNRGNFPPRFSGRQFPNYSSELNVNALELEDSALYLCASSFFRGQGPEGYTFGSGTRLTVV.

The genes are TRBV20-1 and TRBJ2-5; D not resolved. The CDR3 loop spans 12 amino acids. V was pared by 6 bases and J by 2 bases, with 10 bases between. Germline values: CDR1 DFQATT, CDR2 SNEGSKA (reference sequence). For the CDR3, the DNA is TGCAGTGCACAGCGTTTACAAGAGACCCAGTACTTC. Translation gives CSAQRLQETQYF.

This chain joins TRBV9 and TRBJ1-5; 7 nucleotides align to TRBD1. The J segment lost 5 bases and the V segment lost 2 bases, leaving 7 bases of the junction unmatched. The CDR3 has 15 residues. Per germline, CDR1 SGDLS and CDR2 YYNGEE. CDR3 nucleotide sequence: TGTGCCAGCAGCGTCTCTGGACAGGCCCATCAGCCCCAGCATTTT. This sequence encodes CASSVSGQAHQPQHF.

The chain links TRBV24-1 to TRBJ2-1, with 9 bases lining up with TRBD1. The germline CDR1 and CDR2 sequences are KGHDR and SFDVKD. CDR3 length: 17 amino acids. V was clipped by 0 bases and J by 10 bases; unmatched bases: 12. CDR3 amino acids: CATSDLGTGSGNWEQFF. The CDR3 DNA follows: TGTGCCACCAGTGATTTGGGGACAGGGAGCGGGAATTGGGAGCAGTTCTTC.

The chain combines TRBV20-1 with TRBJ2-3; D perhaps matches TRBD2 (5 bases). Trimming cost V 5 bases and J 6 bases, with 9 bases left between them. The CDR3 is 11 residues long. Germline-derived CDR1 and CDR2 are DFQATT and SNEGSKA (reference sequence). Written as DNA, the CDR3 is TGCAGTGCTTCCTCGGGGGATACGCAGTATTTT. Amino acid sequence: CSASSGDTQYF.

This clonotype was observed a single time. V is TRBV2 and J is TRBJ2-6; D uncertain. The CDR3 spans 14 residues. Between the trimmed V and J ends, which lost 4 bases and 0 bases, there was a span of 4 bases. Per germline, CDR1 SNHLY and CDR2 FYNNEI. In nucleotides, the CDR3 is TGTGCCAGCAGTGTCCTCTCTGGGGCCAACGTCCTGACTTTC. It is translated as CASSVLSGANVLTF.